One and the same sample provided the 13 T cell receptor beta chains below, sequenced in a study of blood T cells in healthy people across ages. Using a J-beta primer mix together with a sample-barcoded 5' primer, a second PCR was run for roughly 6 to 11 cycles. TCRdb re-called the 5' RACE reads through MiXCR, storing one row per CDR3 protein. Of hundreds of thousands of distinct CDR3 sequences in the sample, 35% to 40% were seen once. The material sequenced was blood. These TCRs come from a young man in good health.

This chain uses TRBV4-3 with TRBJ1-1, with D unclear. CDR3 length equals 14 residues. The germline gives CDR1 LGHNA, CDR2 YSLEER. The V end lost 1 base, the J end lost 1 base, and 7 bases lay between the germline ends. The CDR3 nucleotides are TGCGCCAGCAGCCAAGGTCGTGGGAACACTGAAGCTTTCTTT. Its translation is CASSQGRGNTEAFF.

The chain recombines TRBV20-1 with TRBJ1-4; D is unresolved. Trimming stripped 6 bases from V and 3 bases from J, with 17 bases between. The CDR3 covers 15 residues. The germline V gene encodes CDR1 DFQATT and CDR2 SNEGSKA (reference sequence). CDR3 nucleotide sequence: TGCAGTGCCACGAGTCTCGGGTCAGCTAATGAAAAACTGTTTTTT. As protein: CSATSLGSANEKLFF.

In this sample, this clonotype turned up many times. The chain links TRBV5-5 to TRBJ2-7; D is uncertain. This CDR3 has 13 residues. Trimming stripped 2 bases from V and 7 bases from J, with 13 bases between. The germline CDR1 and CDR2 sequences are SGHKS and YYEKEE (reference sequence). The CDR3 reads CASSFGPDGEQYF. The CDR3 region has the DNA TGTGCCAGCAGCTTTGGACCAGACGGGGAGCAGTACTTC.

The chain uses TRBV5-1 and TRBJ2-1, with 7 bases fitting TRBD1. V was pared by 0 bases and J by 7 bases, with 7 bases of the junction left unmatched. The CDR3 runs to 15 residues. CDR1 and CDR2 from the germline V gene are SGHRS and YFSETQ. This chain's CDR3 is CASSLEGRGSNEQFF. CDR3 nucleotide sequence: TGCGCCAGCAGCTTGGAGGGCAGGGGGAGTAATGAGCAGTTCTTC.

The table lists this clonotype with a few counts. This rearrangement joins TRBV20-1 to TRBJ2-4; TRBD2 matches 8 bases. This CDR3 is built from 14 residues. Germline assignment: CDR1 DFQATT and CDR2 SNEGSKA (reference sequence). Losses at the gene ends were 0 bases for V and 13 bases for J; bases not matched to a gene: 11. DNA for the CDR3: TGCAGTGCTAGAGATGCGGGGGGCTACAATGAGCAGTACTTC. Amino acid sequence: CSARDAGGYNEQYF.

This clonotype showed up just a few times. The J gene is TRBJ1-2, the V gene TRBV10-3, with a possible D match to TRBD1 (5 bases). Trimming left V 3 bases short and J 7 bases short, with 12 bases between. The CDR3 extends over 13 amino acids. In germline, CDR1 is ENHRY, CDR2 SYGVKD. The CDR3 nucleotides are TGTGCCATCAGTGATACTGGACAAATTGGCTACACCTTC. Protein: CAISDTGQIGYTF.

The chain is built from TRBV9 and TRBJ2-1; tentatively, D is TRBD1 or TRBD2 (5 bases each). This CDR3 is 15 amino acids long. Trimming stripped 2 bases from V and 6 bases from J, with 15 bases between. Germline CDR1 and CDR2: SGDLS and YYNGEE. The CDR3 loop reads CASSVYQGASNEQFF. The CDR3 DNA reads TGTGCCAGCAGCGTCTATCAGGGAGCAAGCAATGAGCAGTTCTTC. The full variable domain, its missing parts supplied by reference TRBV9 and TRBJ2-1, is DSGVTQTPKHLITATGQRVTLRCSPRSGDLSVYWYQQSLDQGLQFLIQYYNGEERAKGNILERFSAQQFPDLHSELNLSSLELGDSALYFCASSVYQGASNEQFFGPGTRLTVL.

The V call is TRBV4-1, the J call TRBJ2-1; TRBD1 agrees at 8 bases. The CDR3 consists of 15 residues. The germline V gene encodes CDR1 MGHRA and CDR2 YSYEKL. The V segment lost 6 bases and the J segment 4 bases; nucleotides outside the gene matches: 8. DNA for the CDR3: TGCGCCAGCAGTCACCGACAGGGGCCATACAATGAGCAGTTCTTC. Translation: CASSHRQGPYNEQFF.

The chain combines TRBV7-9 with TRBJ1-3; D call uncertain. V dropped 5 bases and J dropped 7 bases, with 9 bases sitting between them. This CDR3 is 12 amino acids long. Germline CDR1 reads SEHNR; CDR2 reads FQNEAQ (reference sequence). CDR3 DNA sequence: TGTGCCAGCAGCACGGACTCCAACACCATATATTTT. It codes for CASSTDSNTIYF.

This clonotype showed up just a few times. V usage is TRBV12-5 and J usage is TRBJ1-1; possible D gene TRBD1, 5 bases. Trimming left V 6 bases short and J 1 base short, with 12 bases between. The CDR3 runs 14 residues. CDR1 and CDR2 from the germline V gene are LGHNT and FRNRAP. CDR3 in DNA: TGTGCTAGTGGGTCCGGACAAGCGAACACTGAAGCTTTCTTT. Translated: CASGSGQANTEAFF.

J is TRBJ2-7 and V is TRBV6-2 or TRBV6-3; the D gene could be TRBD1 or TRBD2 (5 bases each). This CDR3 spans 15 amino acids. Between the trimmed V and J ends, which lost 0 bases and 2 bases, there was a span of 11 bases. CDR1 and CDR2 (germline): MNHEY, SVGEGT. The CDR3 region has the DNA TGTGCCAGCAGTTACTCAGAAGGGACCGCCTACGAGCAGTACTTC. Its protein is CASSYSEGTAYEQYF.

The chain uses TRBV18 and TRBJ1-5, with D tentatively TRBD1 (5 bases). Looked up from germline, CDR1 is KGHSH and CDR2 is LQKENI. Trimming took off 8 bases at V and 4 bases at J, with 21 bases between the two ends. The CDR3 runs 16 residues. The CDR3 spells CASTTGSQEANQPQHF. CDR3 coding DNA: TGTGCCAGCACAACGGGGTCACAGGAGGCTAATCAGCCCCAGCATTTT.

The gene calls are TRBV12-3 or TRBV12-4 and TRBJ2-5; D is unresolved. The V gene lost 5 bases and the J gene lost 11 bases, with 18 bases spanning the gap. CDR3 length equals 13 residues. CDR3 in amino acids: CASSGESSYGQYF. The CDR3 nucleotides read TGTGCCAGCAGTGGAGAGAGCTCCTACGGGCAGTACTTC.